A selection of T cell receptor beta chains follows, all from one sample in a study of graft-versus-host responses after intestinal transplantation. Repertoires were generated with immunoSEQ multiplex PCR, while TCRdb's copy carries only in-frame clones and drops some. The sample holds over 45,000 clones, about 93% seen once. Material: PBMCs, obtained about 800 days after a first intestinal transplant, on the day of a second. These receptors were collected from a human patient who received an intestinal transplant, so some T cells may come from the graft donor. Both conserved end residues are part of each CDR3. The D gene is left open where the match is weak. For some rows the clone size is stated as once, few or many, or as a class when expanded; others skip it.

V: TRBV7-2
J: TRBJ2-1
size: .
D: TRBD2
DNA: TGTGCCAGCAGCCTTCTGGGTCTAGCGGGGTACAATGAGCAGTTCTTC
CDR3: CASSLLGLAGYNEQFF

V: TRBV14
J: TRBJ2-7
size: .
D: TRBD1
DNA: TGTGCCAGCAGCCGAAACCGGGACAGGACCACCTACGAGCAGTACTTC
CDR3: CASSRNRDRTTYEQYF

V: TRBV7-6
J: TRBJ2-1
size: .
D: .
DNA: TGTGCCAGCAGCGCCCGGACTTACTCCTACAATGAGCAGTTCTTC
CDR3: CASSARTYSYNEQFF

V: TRBV7-9
J: TRBJ2-7
size: .
D: .
DNA: TGTGCCAGCAGTGGTGGACAGGACTATGATCCCGAGCAGTACTTC
CDR3: CASSGGQDYDPEQYF

V: TRBV30
J: TRBJ2-7
size: .
D: TRBD2
DNA: TGTGCCTGGAGTGGGATAGCGGGAGTCCCCTCCAGGCAGTACTTC
CDR3: CAWSGIAGVPSRQYF

V: TRBV27
J: TRBJ2-7
size: once
D: .
DNA: TGTGCCAGCAGTTTCGGAACAGGGCACAACGAGCAGTACTTC
CDR3: CASSFGTGHNEQYF

V: TRBV5-6
J: TRBJ2-3
size: .
D: .
DNA: TGTGCCAGCAGCTTAACGGTTTCCACAGATACGCAGTATTTT
CDR3: CASSLTVSTDTQYF

V: TRBV25-1
J: TRBJ1-2
size: .
D: .
DNA: TGTGCCAGCAGTGACCCGAGGTATGGCTACACCTTC
CDR3: CASSDPRYGYTF

V: TRBV28
J: TRBJ1-2
size: .
D: TRBD1
DNA: TGTGCCAGCAGTTTGTCGGACAGGATGAACTATGGCTACACCTTC
CDR3: CASSLSDRMNYGYTF

V: TRBV12-5
J: TRBJ1-5
size: once
D: TRBD1
DNA: TGTGCTAGTGGTTTGGACCTGGACAGGGGAAGCAATCAGCCCCAGCATTTT
CDR3: CASGLDLDRGSNQPQHF

V: TRBV7-9
J: TRBJ2-7
size: .
D: .
DNA: TGTGCCAGCAGCTCGTGGAACGAGCAGTACTTC
CDR3: CASSSWNEQYF

V: TRBV9
J: TRBJ2-2
size: once
D: .
DNA: TGTGCCAGCAGCCACCCGCGGGGCCTGGACACCGGGGAGCTGTTTTTT
CDR3: CASSHPRGLDTGELFF

V: TRBV6-1
J: TRBJ2-7
size: .
D: .
DNA: TGTGCCAGCAGTTCTGAGGGCCAATTCCCCTACGAGCAGTACTTC
CDR3: CASSSEGQFPYEQYF

V: TRBV30
J: TRBJ2-7
size: .
D: .
DNA: TGTGCCTGGAGTGTAAGTCTGGGGAGTGAGCAGTACTTC
CDR3: CAWSVSLGSEQYF

V: TRBV7-8
J: TRBJ2-3
size: .
D: .
DNA: TGTGCCAGCAGACCCGGTGAGGGCACAGATACGCAGTATTTT
CDR3: CASRPGEGTDTQYF

V: TRBV30
J: TRBJ1-3
size: .
D: .
DNA: TGTGCCTGGAGTGTGGGGGGGAACACCATATATTTT
CDR3: CAWSVGGNTIYF

V: TRBV6-8
J: TRBJ2-3
size: few
D: .
DNA: TGTGCCAGCAGTTACGGGGCTAGCACAGATACGCAGTATTTT
CDR3: CASSYGASTDTQYF

V: TRBV28
J: TRBJ2-3
size: .
D: .
DNA: TGTGCCGCGAAGGGCACAGATACGCAGTATTTT
CDR3: CAAKGTDTQYF

V: TRBV30
J: TRBJ2-7
size: .
D: .
DNA: TGTGCCTGGAGTGACCAGCGGGAGCAGTACTTC
CDR3: CAWSDQREQYF

V: TRBV12-5
J: TRBJ2-5
size: .
D: .
DNA: TGTGCTAGTGGTTTGGGGTGGGAGACCCAGTACTTC
CDR3: CASGLGWETQYF

V: TRBV28
J: TRBJ2-4
size: .
D: .
DNA: TGTGCCAGCAGTTCGGGTCTCAAAAACATTCAGTACTTC
CDR3: CASSSGLKNIQYF

V: TRBV14
J: TRBJ1-5
size: once
D: TRBD1
DNA: TGTGCCAGCAGCCAAGGTGGATACAGGGGTCCCTTTAGCAATCAGCCCCAGCATTTT
CDR3: CASSQGGYRGPFSNQPQHF

V: TRBV15
J: TRBJ2-7
size: .
D: .
DNA: TGTGCCACCAGCAGAGATGGGAGGACTTCCGACGAGCAGTACTTC
CDR3: CATSRDGRTSDEQYF

V: TRBV7-9
J: TRBJ2-7
size: .
D: .
DNA: TGTGCCAGCAGCCAAGATCACGACAGCCCCTACGAGCAGTACTTC
CDR3: CASSQDHDSPYEQYF

V: TRBV5-1
J: TRBJ2-7
size: .
D: TRBD1
DNA: TGCGCCAGCAGCCTTCCTTTAAGACAGGGGAGGACCTACGAGCAGTACTTC
CDR3: CASSLPLRQGRTYEQYF

V: TRBV11-2
J: TRBJ2-6
size: once
D: .
DNA: TGTGCCAGCAGCCAAACCCCCTCTGGGGCCAACGTCCTGACTTTC
CDR3: CASSQTPSGANVLTF

V: TRBV7-9
J: TRBJ1-6
size: .
D: TRBD1
DNA: TGTGCCAGCAGCCTTGACAGGGGGCAAGGATCACCCCTCCACTTT
CDR3: CASSLDRGQGSPLHF

V: TRBV6-5
J: TRBJ2-1
size: .
D: .
DNA: TGTGCCAGCAGTTACTTTATGGGTGAGACCTACAATGAGCAGTTCTTC
CDR3: CASSYFMGETYNEQFF

V: TRBV9
J: TRBJ2-1
size: .
D: .
DNA: TGTGCCAGCAGCTTCGAAGGGGGAGAGCAGTTCTTC
CDR3: CASSFEGGEQFF

V: TRBV6-1
J: TRBJ2-7
size: once
D: TRBD2
DNA: TGTGCCAGCCTAAGACTAGCGGGAGCCTACGAGCAGTACTTC
CDR3: CASLRLAGAYEQYF

V: TRBV2
J: TRBJ2-2
size: .
D: TRBD1
DNA: TGTGCCAGCAGTAGGGACAGGGGCACTACCGGGGAGCTGTTTTTT
CDR3: CASSRDRGTTGELFF

V: TRBV7-6
J: TRBJ2-7
size: .
D: TRBD2
DNA: TGTGCCAGCAGCTTCACTAGCGGGAGCTCCTACGAGCAGTACTTC
CDR3: CASSFTSGSSYEQYF

V: TRBV28
J: TRBJ2-7
size: .
D: .
DNA: TGTGCCAGCAGTCTCGCCCAGTACGAGCAGTACTTC
CDR3: CASSLAQYEQYF

V: TRBV30
J: TRBJ2-7
size: .
D: TRBD2
DNA: TGTGCCTGGAGTGTACGGGGACTAATTTACGAGCAGTACTTC
CDR3: CAWSVRGLIYEQYF

V: TRBV5-1
J: TRBJ1-2
size: .
D: .
DNA: TGCGCCAGCAGCCTCCTACCGGAAGGTGGCTACACCTTC
CDR3: CASSLLPEGGYTF

V: TRBV19
J: TRBJ1-2
size: .
D: TRBD1
DNA: TGTGCCAGTAAGGTGGACAGGGTAGGATATGGCTACACCTTC
CDR3: CASKVDRVGYGYTF